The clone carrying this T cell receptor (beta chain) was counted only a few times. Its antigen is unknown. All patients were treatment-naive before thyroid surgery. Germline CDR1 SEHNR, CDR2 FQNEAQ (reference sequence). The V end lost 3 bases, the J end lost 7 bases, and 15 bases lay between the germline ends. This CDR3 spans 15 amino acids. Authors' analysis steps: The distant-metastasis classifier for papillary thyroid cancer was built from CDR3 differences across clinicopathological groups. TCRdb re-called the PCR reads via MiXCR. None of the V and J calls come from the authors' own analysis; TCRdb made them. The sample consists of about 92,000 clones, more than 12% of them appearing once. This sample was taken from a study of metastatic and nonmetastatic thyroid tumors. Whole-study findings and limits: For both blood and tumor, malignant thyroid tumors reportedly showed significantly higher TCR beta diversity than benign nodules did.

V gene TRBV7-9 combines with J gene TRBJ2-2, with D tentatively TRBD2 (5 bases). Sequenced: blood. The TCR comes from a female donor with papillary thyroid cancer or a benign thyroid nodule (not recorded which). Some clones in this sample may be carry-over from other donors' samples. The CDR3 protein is CASSFLGPRDGELFF. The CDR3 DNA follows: TGTGCCAGCAGCTTCCTCGGACCCCGGGACGGGGAGCTGTTTTTT.